This T cell receptor beta chain was profiled in a study of Tregs in tolerant kidney transplant recipients. The CDR3 is 15 residues long. The germline V and J ends were trimmed by 0 bases and 3 bases, with 11 bases remaining between them. Germline CDR1 reads MGHRA; CDR2 reads YSYEKL. The repertoire was sequenced with immunoSEQ multiplex PCR; TCRdb's copy has only in-frame clones and lacks some. The sample lists about 240,000 clones, approximately 83% occurring once. The clonotype comes from a human donor in good health. This chain joins TRBV4-1 and TRBJ2-5; unclear D gene. The sample comprised CD4+ T cells from blood. CDR3 amino acids: CASSQDPLRKETQYF. The CDR3 DNA is TGCGCCAGCAGCCAAGATCCCCTTAGAAAAGAGACCCAGTACTTC.